Listed here are 23 T cell receptor beta chains from one sample, sequenced in a study of T cells in Graves' hyperthyroidism and ophthalmopathy. RNA transcripts provided the source from which TCR beta CDR3 regions were amplified. The TCR CDR3 was amplified in a first-round RT-PCR using the HTBI primer set. Each CDR3 protein is one row after TCRdb ran MiXCR on the multiplex PCR reads. This sample has fewer than 300,000 distinct CDR3 sequences; 25% to 30% occur once, and the top ten carry about 30%. The sequencing input was blood. The receptors come from a man between 40 and 49 years old with Graves' hyperthyroidism that later progressed to Graves' ophthalmopathy.

This clonotype was detected many times. The chain employs TRBV20-1 and TRBJ2-7; tentatively, D is TRBD1 (5 bases). This CDR3 spans 17 amino acids. The germline CDR1 and CDR2 sequences are DFQATT and SNEGSKA (reference sequence). V lost 0 bases and J lost 0, with 18 bases in between. CDR3 loop: CSARDLVGHSSSYEQYF. CDR3 nucleotides: TGCAGTGCTAGAGATCTGGTCGGACACTCGAGCTCCTACGAGCAGTACTTC.

The rearrangement joins TRBV5-4 to TRBJ2-4; TRBD2 matches 14 bases. Trimming cost V 0 bases and J 0 bases; bases outside gene matches: 8. Germline-derived CDR1 and CDR2 are SGHNT and YYREEE (reference sequence). There are 20 residues in the CDR3. CDR3 in amino acids: CASSLGRLAGGPEAKNIQYF. CDR3 nucleotides: TGTGCCAGCAGCTTGGGTAGACTAGCGGGAGGGCCGGAAGCCAAAAACATTCAGTACTTC. Together with reference TRBV5-4 and TRBJ2-4, the CDR3 gives the full variable domain: ETGVTQSPTHLIKTRGQQVTLRCSSQSGHNTVSWYQQALGQGPQFIFQYYREEENGRGNFPPRFSGLQFPNYSSELNVNALELDDSALYLCASSLGRLAGGPEAKNIQYFGAGTRLSVL.

In its sample, this clonotype was seen many times. The chain uses TRBV20-1 and TRBJ2-7; the match to TRBD1 covers 9 bases. The CDR3 loop spans 12 amino acids. Germline assignment: CDR1 DFQATT and CDR2 SNEGSKA (reference sequence). With 6 bases clipped from V and 3 bases from J, the junction kept 3 bases outside the gene matches. CDR3 DNA sequence: TGCAGTGCCCCGGGACAGGGCTACGAGCAGTACTTC. Protein product: CSAPGQGYEQYF.

The chain employs TRBV20-1 and TRBJ1-1, with D maybe TRBD1 (6 bases). The CDR3 spans 15 residues. V dropped 1 base and J dropped 4 bases, with 16 bases sitting between them. Per the germline V gene, CDR1 is DFQATT and CDR2 is SNEGSKA (reference sequence). For the CDR3, the DNA is TGCAGTGCTAGAGGCGAGACAGGAGGGGTCACTGAAGCTTTCTTT. Amino acid sequence: CSARGETGGVTEAFF.

This clonotype was recorded a few times. The V and J genes are TRBV12-3 or TRBV12-4 and TRBJ1-5; possibly TRBD1 for D (6 bases). V dropped 5 bases and J dropped 6 bases, with 17 bases sitting between them. This CDR3 spans 15 amino acids. This chain's CDR3 is CASSGEDRKGQPQHF. DNA for the CDR3: TGTGCCAGCAGTGGAGAGGACAGAAAGGGTCAGCCCCAGCATTTT.

In its sample, this clonotype was seen many times. CDR3 amino acids: CASRRTSGSSWAGEQYF. CDR3 nucleotides: TGTGCCAGCAGGCGGACTAGCGGGAGCTCATGGGCGGGGGAGCAGTACTTC. The chain links TRBV7-2 to TRBJ2-7; the match to TRBD2 covers 13 bases. The J segment lost 7 bases and the V segment lost 6 bases, leaving 15 bases of the junction unmatched. This CDR3 comprises 17 residues. Per the germline V gene, CDR1 is SGHTA and CDR2 is FQGNSA.

This clonotype came up many times. J is TRBJ1-1 and V is TRBV19; D is unresolved. CDR3 length equals 16 residues. Germline CDR1 reads LNHDA; CDR2 reads SQIVND (reference sequence). V shed 0 bases and J shed 0 bases, with 11 bases lying between them. The CDR3 sequence: CASSIDSRPMNTEAFF. CDR3 DNA: TGTGCCAGTAGTATAGATTCTCGGCCTATGAACACTGAAGCTTTCTTT.

This clonotype showed up many times. The V gene is TRBV11-2, the J gene TRBJ2-5; tentative D call: TRBD2 (6 bases). The CDR3 length is 15 residues. Germline CDR1 reads SGHAT; CDR2 reads FQNNGV. Trimming stripped 3 bases from V and 2 bases from J, with 13 bases between. CDR3 sequence (DNA): TGTGCCAGCAGCTTGAGCTGGGCGGGACAAGAGACCCAGTACTTC. Amino acids: CASSLSWAGQETQYF. Looking up the rest from reference TRBV11-2 and TRBJ2-5 gives the full variable domain: EAGVAQSPRYKIIEKRQSVAFWCNPISGHATLYWYQQILGQGPKLLIQFQNNGVVDDSQLPKDRFSAERLKGVDSTLKIQPAKLEDSAVYLCASSLSWAGQETQYFGPGTRLLVL.

This clonotype was observed at least ten times. J is TRBJ2-2 and V is TRBV24-1, with D tentatively TRBD2 (5 bases). V dropped 4 bases and J dropped 7 bases, with 18 bases sitting between them. This CDR3 is built from 16 residues. Germline CDR1 and CDR2: KGHDR and SFDVKD. CDR3 amino acids: CATSDRDAGFHGELFF. The CDR3 bases are TGTGCCACCAGTGACCGAGACGCGGGTTTTCACGGGGAGCTGTTTTTT.

This clonotype was counted a few times. The rearrangement joins TRBV6-1 to TRBJ2-7; D not resolved. Per germline, CDR1 MNHNS and CDR2 SASEGT. The CDR3 has 12 residues. Trimming stripped 8 bases from V and 0 bases from J, with 8 bases between. This CDR3 reads CASAYLSYEQYF. The CDR3 DNA reads as TGTGCCAGCGCCTACCTCTCCTACGAGCAGTACTTC.

In this sample, this clonotype turned up many times. The chain links TRBV29-1 to TRBJ2-5; no clear D. Trimming took 2 bases from V and 1 from J, leaving 8 bases between them. The germline V gene encodes CDR1 SQVTM and CDR2 ANQGSEA. The CDR3 is made up of 13 amino acids. The CDR3: CSVELGRQETQYF. CDR3 coding DNA: TGCAGCGTTGAATTGGGCCGCCAAGAGACCCAGTACTTC.

This clonotype was recorded at least ten times. The chain uses TRBV27 and TRBJ1-1; the D is unclear. V shed 7 bases and J shed 3 bases, with 12 bases lying between them. Per germline, CDR1 MNHEY and CDR2 SMNVEV (reference sequence). The CDR3 sequence is 13 residues long. The CDR3 here is CASTHLGDTEAFF. The CDR3 coding sequence is TGTGCCAGCACGCATCTGGGAGACACTGAAGCTTTCTTT.

This clonotype was observed many times. V usage is TRBV20-1 and J usage is TRBJ2-7; D gene unclear. CDR1 DFQATT and CDR2 SNEGSKA come from the germline V gene (reference sequence). This CDR3 contains 13 residues. V lost 4 bases to trimming and J lost 4 bases, with 14 bases between them. The CDR3 bases are TGCAGTGCTAAACGAGATTCCGGATACGAGCAGTACTTC. Protein sequence: CSAKRDSGYEQYF.

This clonotype was detected many times. The chain has TRBV18 and TRBJ1-5, with D perhaps TRBD1 (5 bases). The CDR3 covers 14 residues. Germline V gene sequence: CDR1 KGHSH, CDR2 LQKENI. V was cut by 4 bases and J by 4 bases, with 11 bases left in between. CDR3 in DNA: TGTGCCAGCTCACTGGGGGGGATGAATCAGCCCCAGCATTTT. Its protein is CASSLGGMNQPQHF.

The rearrangement links TRBV11-2 to TRBJ2-5; D gene ambiguous. CDR3 length equals 15 residues. Looked up from germline, CDR1 is SGHAT and CDR2 is FQNNGV. V lost 5 bases to trimming and J lost 3 bases, with 16 bases between them. The chain's CDR3 is CASSQPQKREETQYF. The DNA for the CDR3 is TGTGCCAGCAGCCAACCACAAAAAAGAGAAGAGACCCAGTACTTC.

In this sample, this clonotype turned up many times. J is TRBJ1-5 and V is TRBV12-3 or TRBV12-4; TRBD1 is a possible D gene (6 bases). CDR3 length: 14 amino acids. The V and J ends lost 5 bases and 7 bases respectively, with 15 bases between them. The CDR3 coding sequence is TGTGCCAGCAGTCCCTTAAACAGGGAACAGCCCCAGCATTTT. This codes for CASSPLNREQPQHF.

The V call is TRBV2, the J call TRBJ2-2, with TRBD1 identical over 8 bases. The germline gives CDR1 SNHLY, CDR2 FYNNEI. V lost 6 bases and J lost 7; bases outside the gene matches: 10. The CDR3 consists of 15 residues. The CDR3 loop reads CASRTLQGAIGELFF. The CDR3 DNA follows: TGTGCCAGCAGGACCCTTCAGGGGGCGATCGGGGAGCTGTTTTTT.

This clonotype has ten or more counts. V usage is TRBV10-3 and J usage is TRBJ1-1; TRBD1 agrees at 7 bases. V dropped 3 bases and J dropped 4; count of bases not matched to a gene: 5. The V gene's germline CDR1 is ENHRY and CDR2 SYGVKD. The CDR3 consists of 14 residues. CDR3 sequence (DNA): TGTGCCATCAGTGAACGACAGGGAAGCACTGAAGCTTTCTTT. It encodes CAISERQGSTEAFF.

This clonotype showed up many times. J is TRBJ2-5 and V is TRBV29-1, with no clear D. Germline V CDR1 and CDR2: SQVTM, ANQGSEA. CDR3 length: 10 residues. The germline V and J ends were trimmed by 6 bases and 4 bases, with 6 bases remaining between them. This CDR3 reads CSVLGETQYF. In DNA, the CDR3 is TGCAGCGTCCTGGGAGAGACCCAGTACTTC.

At least ten counts were recorded for this clonotype. CDR3 coding DNA: TGTGCCAGCAGTTTAACAGGGAAGCACGGGGAGCTGTTTTTT. This translates into CASSLTGKHGELFF. The chain uses TRBV27 and TRBJ2-2; possible D gene TRBD1, 6 bases. V was pared by 2 bases and J by 7 bases, with 11 bases between. Germline lookup yields CDR1 MNHEY and CDR2 SMNVEV (reference sequence). There are 14 residues in the CDR3.

This clonotype has a count of ten or more. The rearrangement uses TRBV3-1 and TRBJ2-7; 7 bases agree with TRBD2. Germline loops: CDR1 LGHDT, CDR2 YNNKEL (reference sequence). The CDR3 spans 14 residues. The V gene end was trimmed by 2 bases and the J gene end by 0 bases; junction bases not matched to a gene: 1. This chain's CDR3 is CASSQREVSYEQYF. The CDR3 DNA sequence: TGTGCCAGCAGCCAACGGGAGGTCTCCTACGAGCAGTACTTC.

This clonotype appeared many times. The chain joins TRBV12-3 or TRBV12-4 to TRBJ1-1; TRBD1 agrees at 8 bases. V shed 5 bases, J shed 1 base, and the junction held 6 bases outside the gene matches. This CDR3 is built from 15 residues. CDR3 DNA sequence: TGTGCCAGCAGTCGGGAAGACAGGGGGAACACTGAAGCTTTCTTT. This gives the protein CASSREDRGNTEAFF.

This clonotype was counted ten times or more. As DNA, the CDR3 is TGCAGTGCTAGGACCACAGGTAATCAGCCCCAGCATTTT. Its translation: CSARTTGNQPQHF. This chain uses TRBV20-1 with TRBJ1-5, with D possibly TRBD1 on 5 matching bases. Germline V CDR1 and CDR2: DFQATT, SNEGSKA (reference sequence). CDR3 length: 13 amino acids. Trimming took 3 bases from V and 4 from J, leaving 10 bases between them.